This T cell receptor (beta chain) stems from a study of T cell responses to AZD1222 COVID-19 vaccine. Study information: Investigators merged groups given second doses at roughly 4 or roughly 12 weeks.

TCRdb's table, derived via immunoSEQ multiplex PCR, lists solely in-frame clones and lacks some. The data show about 150,000 clones, approximately 90% seen once. V trimming: 3 bases; J trimming: 3 bases; junction bases outside the gene matches: 11. From germline, CDR1 is MNHEY and CDR2 SVGEGT. This CDR3 region has 17 residues. V usage is TRBV6-2 or TRBV6-3 and J usage is TRBJ2-7; TRBD2 matches at 10 bases. The receptor comes from an adult in good health. The sequences come from peripheral blood, collected on day 0 of AZD1222 vaccination. CDR3 sequence: CASSYNVAGGAVYEQYF. CDR3 in DNA: TGTGCCAGCAGTTATAACGTAGCGGGGGGCGCGGTCTACGAGCAGTACTTC.